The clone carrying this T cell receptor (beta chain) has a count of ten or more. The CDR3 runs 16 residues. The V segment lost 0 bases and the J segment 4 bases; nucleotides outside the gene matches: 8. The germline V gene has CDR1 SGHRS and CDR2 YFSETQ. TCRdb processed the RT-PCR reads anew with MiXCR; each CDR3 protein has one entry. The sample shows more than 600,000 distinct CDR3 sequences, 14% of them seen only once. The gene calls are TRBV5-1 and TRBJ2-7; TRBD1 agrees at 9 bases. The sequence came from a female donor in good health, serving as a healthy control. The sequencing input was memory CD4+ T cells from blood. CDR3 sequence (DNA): TGCGCCAGCAGCTTGGGAGGGACAGGGTCGGCGTACGAGCAGTACTTC. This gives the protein CASSLGGTGSAYEQYF.